One sample yielded the 30 T cell receptor beta chains listed below, sequenced in a study of CD8+ T cells in alopecia areata. Following RNA extraction, reverse transcription yielded cDNA that acted as the sequencing template. Here immunoSEQ multiplex PCR was the method, and the copy in TCRdb shows in-frame clones only, minus some. This sample has 90,000 to 120,000 clones, with 80% to 85% found just once. Treatment noted: oral pan-JAK inhibitor, 5-10 mg twice daily. The input for sequencing was CD8+ T cells sorted from blood, taken at week 24, from a patient treated with tofacitinib. The receptors stem from a human donor with alopecia areata.

This clone came up once. The chain carries TRBV7-2 and TRBJ2-3; unclear D gene. V was shortened by 2 bases and J by 0 bases, with 9 bases between the two germline ends. This CDR3 has 15 amino acids. Germline V gene sequence: CDR1 SGHTA, CDR2 FQGNSA. The CDR3 nucleotides are TGTGCCAGCAGCTTATGGCAAAGCAGCACAGATACGCAGTATTTT. It codes for CASSLWQSSTDTQYF.

The chain employs TRBV6-5 and TRBJ2-3, with 7 bases matching TRBD1. The J segment lost 0 bases and the V segment lost 6 bases, leaving 6 bases of the junction unmatched. CDR3 length equals 15 residues. CDR1 MNHEY and CDR2 SVGAGI come from the germline V gene. CDR3 amino acids: CASRRQGWSTDTQYF. Here the CDR3 DNA reads TGTGCCAGCAGACGACAGGGATGGAGCACAGATACGCAGTATTTT.

This chain uses TRBV6-1 with TRBJ2-7; maybe TRBD2 (5 bases). Germline V gene data show CDR1 as MNHNS and CDR2 as SASEGT. Trimming shortened V by 2 bases and J by 2 bases, and 10 bases separated the two germline ends. The CDR3 consists of 14 residues. The CDR3 DNA reads as TGTGCCAGCAGTGAAACGGGATTAGCCTACGAGCAGTACTTC. It specifies CASSETGLAYEQYF.

This clone was seen a handful of times. The V and J genes are TRBV6-5 and TRBJ2-1; TRBD1 agrees at 8 bases. The trim removed 0 bases at V and 10 bases at J, leaving 2 bases unmatched. There are 13 residues in the CDR3. CDR1 is MNHEY and CDR2 is SVGAGI in the germline V gene. CDR3 in DNA: TGTGCCAGCAGTTACTCTTGGGACAGGGAGCAGTTCTTC. Amino acid sequence: CASSYSWDREQFF.

This clone was observed a handful of times. The V gene is TRBV30, the J gene TRBJ2-5; D is uncertain. The CDR3 contains 14 residues. The germline CDR1 and CDR2 sequences are GTSNPN and SVGIG (reference sequence). V shed 1 base and J shed 0 bases, with 9 bases lying between them. In DNA, the CDR3 is TGTGCCTGGAGTGGAGGATTCCACCAAGAGACCCAGTACTTC. Translating it yields CAWSGGFHQETQYF.

This chain uses TRBV7-9 with TRBJ2-1; D unresolved. V dropped 5 bases and J dropped 2 bases, with 13 bases sitting between them. The CDR3 has 15 amino acids. The germline CDR1 and CDR2 sequences are SEHNR and FQNEAQ (reference sequence). CDR3 loop: CASSPPVKAYNEQFF. CDR3 in DNA: TGTGCCAGCAGCCCCCCGGTGAAGGCCTACAATGAGCAGTTCTTC. The variable domain in full, completed from reference TRBV7-9 and TRBJ2-1, reads DTGVSQNPRHKITKRGQNVTFRCDPISEHNRLYWYRQTLGQGPEFLTYFQNEAQLEKSRLLSDRFSAERPKGSFSTLEIQRTEQGDSAMYLCASSPPVKAYNEQFFGPGTRLTVL.

This clone appeared once. This chain connects TRBV6-5 to TRBJ1-1; 9 bases fit TRBD1. This CDR3 spans 14 amino acids. V lost 5 bases, J lost 4 bases, and 5 bases stayed unmatched. Looked up from germline, CDR1 is MNHEY and CDR2 is SVGAGI. The CDR3 protein is CASSEGQGSTEAFF. In DNA form, the CDR3 reads TGTGCCAGCAGTGAAGGACAGGGGAGCACTGAAGCTTTCTTT.

The V and J genes are TRBV27 and TRBJ2-2; 8 positions match TRBD1. Losses at the gene ends were 2 bases for V and 6 bases for J; bases not matched to a gene: 8. Germline V CDR1 and CDR2: MNHEY, SMNVEV (reference sequence). The length of the CDR3 is 16 residues. This chain's CDR3 is CASSLRTGWAAGELFF. The CDR3 DNA is TGTGCCAGCAGTTTACGGACAGGGTGGGCAGCCGGGGAGCTGTTTTTT.

This clone occurred a few times. V and J are TRBV6-5 and TRBJ2-1, with 7 bases fitting TRBD1. The CDR3 has 15 amino acids. Germline V gene data show CDR1 as MNHEY and CDR2 as SVGAGI. V lost 0 bases, J lost 8 bases, and 7 bases stayed unmatched. The CDR3 here is CASSYSVDRADEQFF. CDR3 DNA sequence: TGTGCCAGCAGTTACTCCGTTGACAGGGCCGATGAGCAGTTCTTC.

The chain has TRBV5-1 and TRBJ2-1; TRBD1 matches 9 bases. The CDR3 totals 16 residues. V lost 1 base and J lost 6; bases outside the gene matches: 8. Germline V CDR1 and CDR2: SGHRS, YFSETQ. As DNA, the CDR3 is TGCGCCAGCAGCTTGCTTAGGGGACAGGGTTCCAATGAGCAGTTCTTC. It is translated as CASSLLRGQGSNEQFF.

This chain links TRBV7-2 with TRBJ1-1; 8 bases align to TRBD1. Germline CDR1 and CDR2: SGHTA and FQGNSA. V dropped 3 bases and J dropped 4; count of bases not matched to a gene: 10. The CDR3 has 16 amino acids. The chain's CDR3 is CASSFVAGGAGTEAFF. The DNA for the CDR3 is TGTGCCAGCAGCTTCGTTGCAGGGGGCGCGGGCACTGAAGCTTTCTTT.

The V and J genes are TRBV9 and TRBJ2-7, with 9 bases aligning to TRBD2. Germline V gene lookup returns CDR1 SGDLS and CDR2 YYNGEE. The CDR3 extends over 17 amino acids. The V gene end was trimmed by 0 bases and the J gene end by 1 base; junction bases not matched to a gene: 8. The CDR3 DNA reads TGTGCCAGCAGCGTAGGGAGTAGCGGGGGCGAATCCTACGAGCAGTACTTC. As protein: CASSVGSSGGESYEQYF.

The chain links TRBV4-1 to TRBJ1-6; no reliable D call. Trimming removed 0 bases from V and 8 bases from J, with 8 bases in between. The CDR3 consists of 14 residues. CDR1 MGHRA and CDR2 YSYEKL come from the germline V gene. The CDR3 is CASSQEGSDSPLHF. Written as DNA, the CDR3 is TGCGCCAGCAGCCAAGAAGGGTCGGATTCACCCCTCCACTTT.

CDR3 protein: CAISDGQGTGTEAFF. The CDR3 DNA sequence: TGTGCCATCAGTGACGGACAGGGGACCGGCACTGAAGCTTTCTTT. The rearrangement joins TRBV10-3 to TRBJ1-1; 9 positions match TRBD1. The CDR3 contains 15 residues. Germline CDR1 ENHRY, CDR2 SYGVKD. With 3 bases clipped from V and 4 bases from J, the junction kept 6 bases outside the gene matches.

This clone occurred once. The V gene is TRBV5-6, the J gene TRBJ2-3, with D possibly being TRBD1 (5 bases). The CDR3 runs 17 residues. Germline CDR1 SGHDT, CDR2 YYEEEE. The ends were cut back, 4 bases at V and 0 bases at J, with 18 bases in the middle. The CDR3 nucleotides read TGTGCCAGCAGCCTCCAGGGTACAATCCCTAGCACAGATACGCAGTATTTT. Amino acid sequence: CASSLQGTIPSTDTQYF.

The J gene is TRBJ2-5, the V gene TRBV21-1. TRBV21-1 is recorded as a pseudogene. The CDR3 loop spans 14 amino acids. Here the CDR3 DNA reads TGTGCCAGCAGCAAAGCAGTGTACCAAGAGACCCAGTACTTC. It yields the protein CASSKAVYQETQYF.

V and J are TRBV7-9 and TRBJ2-5, with D possibly being TRBD1 (6 bases). Per germline, CDR1 SEHNR and CDR2 FQNEAQ (reference sequence). V lost 2 bases and J lost 3, with 22 bases in between. The CDR3 has 18 amino acids. CDR3 sequence reads: CASSLLGHSTGAKETQYF. The CDR3 DNA reads TGTGCCAGCAGCTTATTGGGACATTCCACCGGGGCCAAAGAGACCCAGTACTTC.

This chain connects TRBV18 to TRBJ1-2; D is ambiguous. Between the trimmed V and J ends, which lost 3 bases and 4 bases, there was a span of 12 bases. The CDR3 loop spans 14 amino acids. The germline gives CDR1 KGHSH, CDR2 LQKENI. In nucleotides, the CDR3 is TGTGCCAGCTCACCGGGGAGGGTCCGCTATGGCTACACCTTC. Translating it yields CASSPGRVRYGYTF. Filled out from reference TRBV18 and TRBJ1-2, the complete variable domain reads NAGVMQNPRHLVRRRGQEARLRCSPMKGHSHVYWYRQLPEEGLKFMVYLQKENIIDESGMPKERFSAEFPKEGPSILRIQQVVRGDSAAYFCASSPGRVRYGYTFGSGTRLTVV.

The chain joins TRBV4-3 to TRBJ1-1; maybe TRBD1 (5 bases). V lost 3 bases to trimming and J lost 5 bases, with 16 bases between them. The CDR3 has 15 amino acids. Germline V gene data show CDR1 as LGHNA and CDR2 as YSLEER. The CDR3 is CASSQGPSPGTEAFF. The CDR3 bases are TGCGCCAGCAGCCAGGGGCCATCCCCGGGGACTGAAGCTTTCTTT.

The chain carries TRBV5-4 and TRBJ2-7; 15 nucleotides align to TRBD2. V trimming: 2 bases; J trimming: 5 bases; junction bases outside the gene matches: 5. This CDR3 contains 16 residues. CDR1 and CDR2 (germline): SGHNT, YYREEE (reference sequence). The CDR3 spells CASSFGLAGGPHEQYF. CDR3 DNA: TGTGCCAGCAGCTTTGGACTAGCGGGGGGGCCCCACGAGCAGTACTTC. Variable domain in full (rest from reference TRBV5-4 and TRBJ2-7): ETGVTQSPTHLIKTRGQQVTLRCSSQSGHNTVSWYQQALGQGPQFIFQYYREEENGRGNFPPRFSGLQFPNYSSELNVNALELDDSALYLCASSFGLAGGPHEQYFGPGTRLTVT.

In its sample, this clone was seen a few times. The genes are TRBV27 and TRBJ2-1; TRBD2 agrees at 11 bases. Germline V gene sequence: CDR1 MNHEY, CDR2 SMNVEV (reference sequence). The trim removed 6 bases at V and 5 bases at J, leaving 9 bases unmatched. This CDR3 is 16 amino acids long. CDR3 DNA: TGTGCCAGCAGGGTTCTAGCGGGGGGCGGGCACAATGAGCAGTTCTTC. It translates to CASRVLAGGGHNEQFF.

This sequence joins TRBV7-9 and TRBJ1-1, with D hard to call. Trimming took off 9 bases at V and 0 bases at J, with 14 bases between the two ends. The CDR3 contains 14 residues. CDR1 is SEHNR and CDR2 is FQNEAQ in the germline V gene (reference sequence). CDR3 nucleotide sequence: TGTGCCAGTAGTCCCCGGAGCCTGAACACTGAAGCTTTCTTT. This gives the protein CASSPRSLNTEAFF.

This chain connects TRBV4-1 to TRBJ2-1; D unclear. Germline CDR1 is MGHRA and CDR2 is YSYEKL. This CDR3 comprises 15 residues. Between the trimmed V and J ends, which lost 1 base and 7 bases, there was a span of 14 bases. CDR3 amino acids: CASSQGELLDNEQFF. DNA for the CDR3: TGCGCCAGCAGCCAAGGCGAGCTTCTTGATAATGAGCAGTTCTTC.

The chain is built from TRBV11-1 and TRBJ2-3; TRBD2 agrees at 9 bases. Germline trimming cut 5 bases from V and 2 bases from J; bases unmatched to any gene: 5. The germline V gene encodes CDR1 SGHAT and CDR2 FQDESV (reference sequence). The CDR3 contains 15 residues. This chain's CDR3 is CASSASGEFTDTQYF. In DNA, the CDR3 is TGTGCCAGCAGCGCTAGCGGGGAGTTCACAGATACGCAGTATTTT. Using reference TRBV11-1 and TRBJ2-3 for the parts outside the CDR3, the full variable domain is EAEVAQSPRYKITEKSQAVAFWCDPISGHATLYWYRQILGQGPELLVQFQDESVVDDSQLPKDRFSAERLKGVDSTLKIQPAELGDSAMYLCASSASGEFTDTQYFGPGTRLTVL.

The J gene is TRBJ2-7, the V gene TRBV5-4; a weak D match, TRBD2 (6 bases). The germline CDR1 and CDR2 sequences are SGHNT and YYREEE (reference sequence). This CDR3 is built from 13 residues. Trimming removed 0 bases from V and 5 bases from J, with 9 bases in between. The CDR3 loop is CASSLGRVDEQYF. The CDR3 coding sequence is TGTGCCAGCAGCTTGGGGAGGGTTGACGAGCAGTACTTC. The full variable domain, completed using reference TRBV5-4 and TRBJ2-7, is ETGVTQSPTHLIKTRGQQVTLRCSSQSGHNTVSWYQQALGQGPQFIFQYYREEENGRGNFPPRFSGLQFPNYSSELNVNALELDDSALYLCASSLGRVDEQYFGPGTRLTVT.

The chain links TRBV14 to TRBJ2-7; a weak D match, TRBD1 (5 bases). With 2 bases removed from V and 0 bases from J, the gap between germline ends came to 8 bases. In germline, CDR1 is SGHDN, CDR2 FVKESK. CDR3 length: 14 amino acids. DNA of the CDR3: TGTGCCAGCAGCCAACATCAGGGCTCCTACGAGCAGTACTTC. Translated, it gives CASSQHQGSYEQYF.

V and J are TRBV7-6 and TRBJ1-6; 8 bases match TRBD1. The CDR3 has 14 amino acids. Germline lookup yields CDR1 SGHVS and CDR2 FNYEAQ. Unmatched junction bases numbered 6, after V lost 4 bases and J lost 10 bases. CDR3 amino acids: CASSSGQGPSPLHF. DNA for the CDR3: TGTGCCAGCAGCTCAGGACAGGGTCCCTCACCCCTCCACTTT.

V is TRBV5-1 and J is TRBJ2-7; 8 bases fit TRBD1. CDR3 size: 14 residues. CDR1 is SGHRS and CDR2 is YFSETQ in the germline V gene. V dropped 4 bases and J dropped 4; count of bases not matched to a gene: 7. The CDR3 is CASSRGTGVYEQYF. CDR3 bases: TGCGCCAGCAGCCGGGGGACAGGCGTATACGAGCAGTACTTC.

The chain links TRBV4-2 to TRBJ1-1; D is ambiguous. CDR3 size: 15 residues. Between the trimmed V and J ends, which lost 0 bases and 0 bases, there was a span of 8 bases. Per the germline V gene, CDR1 is LGHNA and CDR2 is YNFKEQ. The chain's CDR3 is CASSQESRLNTEAFF. As DNA, the CDR3 is TGTGCCAGCAGCCAAGAAAGTCGCCTGAACACTGAAGCTTTCTTT.

The chain employs TRBV21-1 and TRBJ2-5; the table's D call of TRBD1 was not tested on the DNA. TRBV21-1 has pseudogene status. The CDR3 extends over 15 amino acids. Here the CDR3 DNA reads TGTGCCAGCAGCAAAGGGCGACAGGACCAAGAGACCCAGTACTTC. This codes for CASSKGRQDQETQYF.